Listed below are T cell receptor beta chains from one sample, sequenced in a study of blood T cell repertoires in COVID-19. Sequencing was performed with immunoSEQ multiplex PCR; in TCRdb, only in-frame clones are kept and a portion is missing. The repertoire includes some 700,000 clones, more than 80% of them detected once, and roughly 0.25% sits in the top ten. Source material: peripheral blood. All receptors derive from a woman aged 18-29 years with acute or convalescent COVID-19. The CDR3 runs from the conserved cysteine through the conserved F or W. Fields, in order: V gene, J gene, CDR3 protein.

v_gene: TRBV5-6
j_gene: TRBJ1-1
CDR3aa: CASSFLTDMNTEAFF

v_gene: TRBV19
j_gene: TRBJ2-3
CDR3aa: CAIGDFTDTQYF

v_gene: TRBV9
j_gene: TRBJ1-5
CDR3aa: CAGYYRGQTNQPQHF

v_gene: TRBV6-2/TRBV6-3
j_gene: TRBJ2-2
CDR3aa: CASSYPAGRGELFF

v_gene: TRBV19
j_gene: TRBJ1-1
CDR3aa: CASSTASRANTEAFF

v_gene: TRBV11-2
j_gene: TRBJ1-2
CDR3aa: CASSSQGLSYTF

v_gene: TRBV4-3
j_gene: TRBJ2-3
CDR3aa: CASSQGLGLAGAGDTQYF

v_gene: TRBV25-1
j_gene: TRBJ2-3
CDR3aa: CASSERDRLTDTQYF

v_gene: TRBV5-1
j_gene: TRBJ1-2
CDR3aa: CASSLTGQGNYGYTF

v_gene: TRBV19
j_gene: TRBJ2-1
CDR3aa: CASSIAGKQFF

v_gene: TRBV7-2
j_gene: TRBJ2-1
CDR3aa: CASSLQPRGGINEQFF

v_gene: TRBV5-1
j_gene: TRBJ1-1
CDR3aa: CASSTYRGNTEAFF